A single sample is the source of the 10 T cell receptor beta chains below, sequenced in a study of identical twins. MiXCR, run by TCRdb on the 5' RACE reads, gives a single entry per CDR3 protein. There are more than 650,000 distinct CDR3 sequences in the sample; 6% to 6.5% occur only once, and about 2% lies in the top ten. Material for sequencing was naive T cells sorted from blood. The receptors derive from a man between 18 and 29 years old in good health.

This clonotype showed up many times. The chain recombines TRBV29-1 with TRBJ2-5, with D unresolved. The V gene lost 3 bases and the J gene lost 1 base, with 9 bases spanning the gap. The CDR3 runs 13 residues. CDR1 and CDR2 (germline): SQVTM, ANQGSEA. CDR3: CSVDSSFQETQYF. CDR3 DNA: TGCAGCGTTGACTCCTCGTTCCAAGAGACCCAGTACTTC.

Remarks on this clonotype: A single base separates this from a much larger clone, so it may be a read error. This chain joins TRBV7-8 and TRBJ2-5, with D unclear. CDR1 SGHVS and CDR2 FQNEAQ come from the germline V gene. The CDR3 is made up of 14 amino acids. DNA for the CDR3: TGTGTCAGCAGCTTAGGTCGAACCCAAGAGACCCAGTACTTC. Translation gives CVSSLGRTQETQYF.

This clonotype showed up many times. The chain uses TRBV5-1 and TRBJ2-1; no clear D. The V and J ends lost 6 bases and 3 bases respectively, with 16 bases between them. The CDR3 is 15 amino acids. The germline gives CDR1 SGHRS, CDR2 YFSETQ. CDR3 nucleotide sequence: TGCGCCAGCAACAACGGCCGGGCCAACTACAATGAGCAGTTCTTC. Encoded protein: CASNNGRANYNEQFF. Looking up the rest from reference TRBV5-1 and TRBJ2-1 gives the full variable domain: KAGVTQTPRYLIKTRGQQVTLSCSPISGHRSVSWYQQTPGQGLQFLFEYFSETQRNKGNFPGRFSGRQFSNSRSEMNVSTLELGDSALYLCASNNGRANYNEQFFGPGTRLTVL.

This clonotype was seen a handful of times. Relative to the germline gene, one junction end is altered; a read error may explain this. V usage is TRBV7-8 and J usage is TRBJ2-1; TRBD1 matches 10 bases. The CDR3 contains 13 residues. From germline, CDR1 is SGHVS and CDR2 FQNEAQ. DNA of the CDR3: TGTGCCAGCAGCCTATCCGGGACAGGGGTTTTTGTATTC. Translated, it gives CASSLSGTGVFVF.

This clonotype has only a few counts. This chain connects TRBV27 to TRBJ2-1; the D gene is possibly TRBD2 (6 bases). Deletions cut 6 bases from V and 0 bases from J, with 15 bases between. The CDR3 runs 16 residues. Germline V gene data show CDR1 as MNHEY and CDR2 as SMNVEV (reference sequence). CDR3 sequence (DNA): TGTGCCAGCAGCCCTCAAGCGGGTCTCTCCTACAATGAGCAGTTCTTC. Protein: CASSPQAGLSYNEQFF.

This clonotype was seen only once. The genes are TRBV4-2 and TRBJ2-7; D remains unclear. This CDR3 has 17 amino acids. The germline V gene has CDR1 LGHNA and CDR2 YNFKEQ. V lost 5 bases, J lost 2 bases, and 22 bases lay in between. Here the CDR3 DNA reads TGTGCCAGCAGCTCTTCCCCCGGGTCTTCCCGGACCTACGAGCAGTACTTC. Translation gives CASSSSPGSSRTYEQYF.

This clonotype showed up just a few times. V usage is TRBV7-9 and J usage is TRBJ1-1; D might be TRBD1 (5 bases). The ends were cut back, 2 bases at V and 0 bases at J, with 13 bases in the middle. CDR1 and CDR2 from the germline V gene are SEHNR and FQNEAQ (reference sequence). The CDR3 is made up of 16 amino acids. The CDR3 loop reads CASSLTAGTLNTEAFF. The CDR3 nucleotides read TGTGCCAGCAGCTTAACCGCCGGGACGCTGAACACTGAAGCTTTCTTT.

This clonotype was detected many times. The rearrangement links TRBV12-3 or TRBV12-4 to TRBJ1-1, with D uncertain. This CDR3 spans 13 amino acids. V gave up 6 bases and J gave up 4 bases, with 12 bases separating them. CDR3 nucleotides: TGTGCCAGCAGAGTCCCCAGCGGCACTGAAGCTTTCTTT. It codes for CASRVPSGTEAFF.

This clonotype has only a few counts. The J gene is TRBJ2-1, the V gene TRBV3-1, with D hard to call. CDR1 and CDR2 from the germline V gene are LGHDT and YNNKEL (reference sequence). V lost 0 bases to trimming and J lost 6 bases, with 12 bases between them. CDR3 length: 15 amino acids. The CDR3 DNA reads as TGTGCCAGCAGCCAAGAGCTATCGAAGGGCAATGAGCAGTTCTTC. It codes for CASSQELSKGNEQFF.

This clonotype was detected ten times or more. V usage is TRBV20-1 and J usage is TRBJ2-5; D is unclear. Trimming pared 3 bases from V and 1 base from J, leaving 12 bases between. Germline CDR1 is DFQATT and CDR2 is SNEGSKA (reference sequence). CDR3 length: 14 amino acids. The CDR3 region has the DNA TGCAGTGCTAGGACCCGGACGGGCCAAGAGACCCAGTACTTC. Translation gives CSARTRTGQETQYF.